A single sample is the source of the 6 T cell receptor beta chains below, sequenced in a study of blood T cell repertoires in COVID-19. The table came from immunoSEQ multiplex PCR; TCRdb's copy has only in-frame clones and leaves some out. The sample shows over 100,000 clones, 84% of them seen only once. The sample taken for sequencing was peripheral blood. Receptors originate from a woman of 80 years or more with active or convalescent COVID-19.

The chain recombines TRBV30 with TRBJ2-7; a weak D match, TRBD1 (6 bases). Looked up from germline, CDR1 is GTSNPN and CDR2 is SVGIG (reference sequence). The CDR3 contains 13 residues. V gave up 2 bases and J gave up 2 bases, with 10 bases separating them. This CDR3 is CAWSPGQTYEQYF. The CDR3 bases are TGTGCCTGGAGTCCCGGACAGACCTACGAGCAGTACTTC.

The V call is TRBV5-1, the J call TRBJ2-2; D is undetermined. The CDR3 has 13 residues. Germline CDR1 is SGHRS and CDR2 is YFSETQ. V lost 1 base and J 6 bases, leaving 7 bases between the germline ends. CDR3 amino acids: CASSLYISGELFF. CDR3 DNA: TGCGCCAGCAGCTTGTACATATCCGGGGAGCTGTTTTTT.

The gene calls are TRBV5-4 and TRBJ2-1, with unresolved D. The germline gives CDR1 SGHNT, CDR2 YYREEE (reference sequence). The CDR3 is 15 residues long. Trimming shortened V by 4 bases and J by 0 bases, and 11 bases separated the two germline ends. The CDR3 DNA sequence: TGTGCCAGCAGCCAGGCCCTAAGCTCCTACAATGAGCAGTTCTTC. It encodes CASSQALSSYNEQFF. Together with reference TRBV5-4 and TRBJ2-1, the CDR3 gives the full variable domain: ETGVTQSPTHLIKTRGQQVTLRCSSQSGHNTVSWYQQALGQGPQFIFQYYREEENGRGNFPPRFSGLQFPNYSSELNVNALELDDSALYLCASSQALSSYNEQFFGPGTRLTVL.

The rearrangement links TRBV4-1 to TRBJ1-2; the D gene is possibly TRBD1 (5 bases). The CDR3 is 13 amino acids. V was pared by 1 base and J by 2 bases, with 5 bases between. CDR1 MGHRA and CDR2 YSYEKL come from the germline V gene. The CDR3 coding sequence is TGCGCCAGCAGCCAAGCAGGGAACTATGGCTACACCTTC. This encodes CASSQAGNYGYTF.

The chain uses TRBV6-6 and TRBJ2-7; a weak D match, TRBD2 (6 bases). CDR1 MNHNY and CDR2 SVGAGI come from the germline V gene (reference sequence). This CDR3 is 12 amino acids long. V shed 8 bases and J shed 1 base, with 9 bases lying between them. CDR3 sequence reads: CASRDSSYEQYF. The CDR3 DNA is TGTGCCAGCCGGGACTCTTCCTACGAGCAGTACTTC.

The rearrangement uses TRBV10-3 and TRBJ2-7; the match to TRBD1 covers 10 bases. The CDR3 is 19 residues long. The germline V gene has CDR1 ENHRY and CDR2 SYGVKD. The V gene end was trimmed by 4 bases and the J gene end by 2 bases; junction bases not matched to a gene: 17. In nucleotides, the CDR3 is TGTGCCATCAGTGGTGGACAGGGGGTTCGGGGGGCTACCCCCTACGAGCAGTACTTC. Amino acid sequence: CAISGGQGVRGATPYEQYF.